Following are 5 T cell receptor beta chains from one sample sequenced in a study of cytomegalovirus exposure and HLA in healthy donors (dated by TCRdb to 2016 to 2017). Library preparation employed the immunoSEQ multiplex PCR assay. For the multiplex PCR, a mixture combining 60 forward primers for TCR Vbeta segments and 13 reverse primers for TCR Jbeta segments was used. TCRdb holds this immuneACCESS table with in-frame rearrangements only. Some clones are missing; in checked studies, unresolved V genes explain under half, and the rest has no known cause. The sample contains 100,000 or so clones, about 68% of them found a single time. The ten most abundant clones make up 3% to 4% of the sample. The sample comprised PBMCs. The receptors stem from a man aged 25-45 years in good health and CMV-seropositive.

This clone turned up a few times. The rearrangement links TRBV5-1 to TRBJ2-1, with a tentative D call TRBD2 (5 bases). Germline-derived CDR1 and CDR2 are SGHRS and YFSETQ. V was pared by 6 bases and J by 0 bases, with 13 bases between. The CDR3 covers 15 residues. The CDR3 sequence is CASNVAGSSYNEQFF. In DNA form, the CDR3 reads TGCGCCAGCAACGTCGCTGGGAGCTCCTACAATGAGCAGTTCTTC.

Only a few counts were recorded for this clone. The chain employs TRBV5-1 and TRBJ2-1, with 8 nucleotides matching TRBD2. The CDR3 consists of 15 residues. J gave up 7 bases and V 0 bases, and 6 bases lay outside the gene matches. The germline CDR1 and CDR2 sequences are SGHRS and YFSETQ. In nucleotides, the CDR3 is TGCGCCAGCAGCTTGGGGACCGGGGGGGGGAATGAGCAGTTCTTC. Its translation: CASSLGTGGGNEQFF.

The gene calls are TRBV5-1 and TRBJ1-1; D gene ambiguous. Trimming took 0 bases from V and 2 from J, leaving 5 bases between them. Germline CDR1 SGHRS, CDR2 YFSETQ. CDR3 length equals 13 residues. CDR3 protein: CASSLVVNTEAFF. CDR3 bases: TGCGCCAGCAGCTTGGTCGTAAACACTGAAGCTTTCTTT.

V is TRBV18 and J is TRBJ2-1; TRBD2 agrees at 10 bases. This CDR3 spans 17 amino acids. The germline V gene has CDR1 KGHSH and CDR2 LQKENI. Trimming cost V 0 bases and J 1 base; bases outside gene matches: 3. CDR3 nucleotides: TGTGCCAGCTCACCACCGGCAGCGGGGGGGTCCTACAATGAGCAGTTCTTC. It yields the protein CASSPPAAGGSYNEQFF.

The table lists this clone with a few counts. V is TRBV9 and J is TRBJ1-2; 7 nucleotides agree with TRBD1. The length of the CDR3 is 13 residues. The junction had 9 bases not matched to a gene; V was cut back by 4 bases and J by 9 bases. CDR1 and CDR2 from the germline V gene are SGDLS and YYNGEE. CDR3 nucleotide sequence: TGTGCCAGCAGCCATACGACAGGGAAGAGCTACACCTTC. Its protein is CASSHTTGKSYTF.